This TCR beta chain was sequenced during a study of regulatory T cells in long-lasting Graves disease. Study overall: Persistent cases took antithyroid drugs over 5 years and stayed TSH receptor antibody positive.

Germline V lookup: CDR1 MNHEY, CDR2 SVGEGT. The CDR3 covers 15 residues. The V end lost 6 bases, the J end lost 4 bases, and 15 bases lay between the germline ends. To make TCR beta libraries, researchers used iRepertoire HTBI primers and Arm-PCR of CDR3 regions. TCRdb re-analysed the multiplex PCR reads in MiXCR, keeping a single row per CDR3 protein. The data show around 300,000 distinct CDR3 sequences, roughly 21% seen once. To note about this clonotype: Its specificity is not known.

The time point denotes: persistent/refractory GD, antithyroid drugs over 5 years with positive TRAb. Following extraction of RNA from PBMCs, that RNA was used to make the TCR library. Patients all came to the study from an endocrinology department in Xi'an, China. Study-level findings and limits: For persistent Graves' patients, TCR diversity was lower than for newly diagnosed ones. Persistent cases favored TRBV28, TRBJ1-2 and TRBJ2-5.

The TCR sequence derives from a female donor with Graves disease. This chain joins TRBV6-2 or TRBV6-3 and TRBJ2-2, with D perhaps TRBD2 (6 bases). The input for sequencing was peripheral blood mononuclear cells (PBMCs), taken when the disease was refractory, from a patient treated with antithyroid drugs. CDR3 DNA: TGTGCCAGCAGACGCTGGCGGGATAGCACCGGGGAGCTGTTTTTT. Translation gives CASRRWRDSTGELFF.